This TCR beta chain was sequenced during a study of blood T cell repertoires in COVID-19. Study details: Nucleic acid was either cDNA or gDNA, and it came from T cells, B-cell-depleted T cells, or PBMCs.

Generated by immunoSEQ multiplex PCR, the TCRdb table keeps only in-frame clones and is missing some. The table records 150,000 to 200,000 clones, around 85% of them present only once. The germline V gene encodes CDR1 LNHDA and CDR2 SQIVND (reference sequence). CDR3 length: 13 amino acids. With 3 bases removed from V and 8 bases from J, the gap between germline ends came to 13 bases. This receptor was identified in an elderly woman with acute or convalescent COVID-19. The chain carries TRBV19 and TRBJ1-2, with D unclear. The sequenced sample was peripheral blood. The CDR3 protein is CASSIRGQEGYTF. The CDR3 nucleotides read TGTGCCAGTAGTATCCGGGGTCAAGAAGGCTACACCTTC.